This T cell receptor (beta chain) derives from a study of technical replicates of blood from a few donors. Libraries were prepared by immunoSEQ multiplex PCR; TCRdb keeps only in-frame clonotypes and omits some of them. The sample includes fewer than 85,000 clones, over 85% of them seen just once. CDR3 length: 16 residues. Trimming removed 2 bases from V and 3 bases from J; junction bases left unmatched: 7. Looked up from germline, CDR1 is ENHRY and CDR2 is SYGVKD. The clonotype comes from a human donor in good health. Material: T cells isolated from PBMCs. J is TRBJ2-3 and V is TRBV10-3; the match to TRBD1 covers 8 bases. The CDR3 sequence is CAISEPTRTGTDTQYF. The CDR3 DNA follows: TGTGCCATCAGTGAGCCTACCCGGACAGGGACAGATACGCAGTATTTT.